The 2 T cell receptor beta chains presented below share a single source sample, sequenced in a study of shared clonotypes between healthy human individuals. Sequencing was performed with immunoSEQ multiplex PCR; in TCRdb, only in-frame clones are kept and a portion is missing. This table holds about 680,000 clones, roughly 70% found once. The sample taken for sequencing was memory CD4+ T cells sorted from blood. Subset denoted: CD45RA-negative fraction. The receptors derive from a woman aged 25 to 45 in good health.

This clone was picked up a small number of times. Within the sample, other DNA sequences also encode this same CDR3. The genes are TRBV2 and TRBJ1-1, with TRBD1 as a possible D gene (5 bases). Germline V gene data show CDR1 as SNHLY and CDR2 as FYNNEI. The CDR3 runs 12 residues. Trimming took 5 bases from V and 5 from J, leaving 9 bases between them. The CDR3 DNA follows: TGTGCCAGCAGTCTTCAGGGAACTGAAGCTTTCTTT. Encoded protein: CASSLQGTEAFF.

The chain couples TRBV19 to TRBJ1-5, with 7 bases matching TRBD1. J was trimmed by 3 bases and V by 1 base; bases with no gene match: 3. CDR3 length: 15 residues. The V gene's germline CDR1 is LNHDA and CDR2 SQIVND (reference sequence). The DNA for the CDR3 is TGTGCCAGTAGTATAGCAGGGGGGTTCAATCAGCCCCAGCATTTT. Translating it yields CASSIAGGFNQPQHF. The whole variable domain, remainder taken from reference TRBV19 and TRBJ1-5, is DGGITQSPKYLFRKEGQNVTLSCEQNLNHDAMYWYRQDPGQGLRLIYYSQIVNDFQKGDIAEGYSVSREKKESFPLTVTSAQKNPTAFYLCASSIAGGFNQPQHFGDGTRLSIL.